The 18 T cell receptor beta chains below were found in one sample sequenced in a study of cytomegalovirus exposure and HLA in healthy donors. Primers: 60 Vbeta forward and 13 Jbeta reverse. TCRdb's table, derived via immunoSEQ multiplex PCR, lists solely in-frame clones and lacks some. The sample shows 170,000 or so clones, over 70% of them seen only once. The sequencing sample was made of PBMCs. The receptors stem from a woman aged 25 to 39 in good health and CMV-seropositive.

This clone appeared once. CDR3 protein: CASSSKEGQGGNEQYF. The CDR3 coding sequence is TGCGCCAGCAGCTCTAAAGAAGGACAGGGCGGGAACGAGCAGTACTTC. V and J are TRBV5-1 and TRBJ2-7; 8 bases agree with TRBD1. In germline, CDR1 is SGHRS, CDR2 YFSETQ. CDR3 length: 16 residues. The ends lost 3 bases at V and 5 bases at J; junction bases unmatched: 13.

This clone has a single count. The chain joins TRBV7-6 to TRBJ1-1; D remains unclear. Germline V gene lookup returns CDR1 SGHVS and CDR2 FNYEAQ. The CDR3 is made up of 13 amino acids. The V end was cut by 4 bases, the J end by 1 base, with 7 bases between. CDR3: CASSWEANTEAFF. CDR3 in DNA: TGTGCCAGCAGCTGGGAGGCGAACACTGAAGCTTTCTTT.

V and J are TRBV6-5 and TRBJ1-2, with D possibly matching TRBD1 (5 bases). The CDR3 is 15 residues long. The germline CDR1 and CDR2 sequences are MNHEY and SVGAGI. Trimming took 2 bases from V and 4 from J, leaving 14 bases between them. CDR3 in amino acids: CASSYGAELSYGYTF. The CDR3 DNA follows: TGTGCCAGCAGTTACGGGGCAGAATTATCCTATGGCTACACCTTC.

The chain uses TRBV28 and TRBJ1-5; D remains ambiguous. Germline V gives CDR1 MDHEN, CDR2 SYDVKM. Trimming took off 2 bases at V and 9 bases at J, with 8 bases between the two ends. The CDR3 sequence is 12 residues long. In DNA, the CDR3 is TGTGCCAGCAGTTTAGATAGAGGGCCCCAGCATTTT. It translates to CASSLDRGPQHF. Full variable domain (rest looked up from reference TRBV28 and TRBJ1-5): DVKVTQSSRYLVKRTGEKVFLECVQDMDHENMFWYRQDPGLGLRLIYFSYDVKMKEKGDIPEGYSVSREKKERFSLILESASTNQTSMYLCASSLDRGPQHFGDGTRLSIL.

The rearrangement uses TRBV13 and TRBJ2-1; 9 bases line up with TRBD2. This CDR3 has 14 amino acids. The V segment lost 5 bases and the J segment 9 bases; nucleotides outside the gene matches: 8. Germline CDR1 PRHDT, CDR2 FYEKMQ (reference sequence). The CDR3: CASSAVAGVLEQFF. In DNA, the CDR3 is TGTGCCAGCAGCGCGGTAGCGGGAGTGCTTGAGCAGTTCTTC. Full variable domain (rest looked up from reference TRBV13 and TRBJ2-1): AAGVIQSPRHLIKEKRETATLKCYPIPRHDTVYWYQQGPGQDPQFLISFYEKMQSDKGSIPDRFSAQQFSDYHSELNMSSLELGDSALYFCASSAVAGVLEQFFGPGTRLTVL.

The V gene is TRBV11-1, the J gene TRBJ2-1, with unresolved D. The CDR3 covers 19 residues. V was clipped by 0 bases and J by 0 bases, with 18 bases between them. Germline-derived CDR1 and CDR2 are SGHAT and FQDESV (reference sequence). The CDR3 DNA reads TGTGCCAGCAGCTTAGCGAAAACGTGGCAGGTGAGCTCCTACAATGAGCAGTTCTTC. The encoded protein is CASSLAKTWQVSSYNEQFF.

This clone has just a few counts. The V gene is TRBV5-5, the J gene TRBJ2-1; D is unresolved. This CDR3 comprises 15 residues. Germline CDR1 SGHKS, CDR2 YYEKEE (reference sequence). The V gene lost 4 bases and the J gene lost 4 bases, with 15 bases spanning the gap. CDR3 coding DNA: TGTGCCAGCAGCCCCCCTTTGCACTCATACAATGAGCAGTTCTTC. This codes for CASSPPLHSYNEQFF. The full variable domain, in which reference TRBV5-5 and TRBJ2-1 provide the parts outside the CDR3, is DAGVTQSPTHLIKTRGQQVTLRCSPISGHKSVSWYQQVLGQGPQFIFQYYEKEERGRGNFPDRFSARQFPNYSSELNVNALLLGDSALYLCASSPPLHSYNEQFFGPGTRLTVL.

This clone has just a few counts. The chain carries TRBV19 and TRBJ2-1, with 11 bases identical to TRBD2. Trimming took 5 bases from V and 5 from J; bases not matched to a gene: 5. The CDR3 is 15 residues long. Germline CDR1 is LNHDA and CDR2 is SQIVND (reference sequence). For the CDR3, the DNA is TGTGCCAGTAGTCGAACTAGCGGGAGTAACAATGAGCAGTTCTTC. Translation: CASSRTSGSNNEQFF.

The chain uses TRBV28 and TRBJ1-2, with 10 positions matching TRBD1. Germline values: CDR1 MDHEN, CDR2 SYDVKM. The CDR3 length is 15 residues. V shed 4 bases and J 4 bases; nucleotides not matched to a gene: 6. The CDR3 DNA reads as TGTGCCAGCAGTTCCCTGACAGGGGGCTTCTATGGCTACACCTTC. Its protein is CASSSLTGGFYGYTF.

V gene TRBV18 combines with J gene TRBJ1-1; D ambiguous. Germline values: CDR1 KGHSH, CDR2 LQKENI. The length of the CDR3 is 15 residues. V shed 1 base and J shed 0 bases, with 9 bases lying between them. The CDR3 spells CASSPQRGMNTEAFF. CDR3 in DNA: TGTGCCAGCTCACCACAACGAGGGATGAACACTGAAGCTTTCTTT.

This chain joins TRBV2 and TRBJ2-7, with 10 positions matching TRBD2. There are 13 residues in the CDR3. Germline lookup yields CDR1 SNHLY and CDR2 FYNNEI. The J segment lost 5 bases and the V segment lost 6 bases, leaving 4 bases of the junction unmatched. CDR3 region: CASRAGTSDEQYF. In DNA form, the CDR3 reads TGTGCCAGCAGAGCCGGGACTAGCGACGAGCAGTACTTC.

V is TRBV2 and J is TRBJ2-7; D might be TRBD2 (6 bases). Trimming stripped 8 bases from V and 7 bases from J, with 21 bases between. Germline-derived CDR1 and CDR2 are SNHLY and FYNNEI. The CDR3 loop spans 14 amino acids. The CDR3 protein is CASQVLGGEREQYF. The CDR3 DNA sequence: TGTGCCAGCCAAGTCCTAGGAGGGGAGAGGGAGCAGTACTTC.

The chain employs TRBV10-3 and TRBJ2-1; 10 bases map to TRBD2. The CDR3 is made up of 19 amino acids. Germline CDR1 is ENHRY and CDR2 is SYGVKD. The V segment lost 4 bases and the J segment 0 bases; nucleotides outside the gene matches: 12. The CDR3 region has the DNA TGTGCCATCAGTGGGGGACTAGCGACGGTTCCTAGCTCCTACAATGAGCAGTTCTTC. Its translation is CAISGGLATVPSSYNEQFF.

This chain joins TRBV21-1 and TRBJ1-1; the table names TRBD1, a call not compared with the DNA. TRBV21-1 is designated a pseudogene. The CDR3 length is 15 residues. The CDR3: CASSARDRKGTEAFF. The CDR3 nucleotides are TGTGCCAGCAGCGCCAGGGACAGGAAGGGCACTGAAGCTTTCTTT.

The chain joins TRBV10-3 to TRBJ2-5; TRBD2 matches at 7 bases. The ends lost 3 bases at V and 1 base at J; junction bases unmatched: 2. The germline CDR1 and CDR2 sequences are ENHRY and SYGVKD. The CDR3 contains 14 residues. The CDR3 loop reads CAISDWGGQETQYF. The CDR3, as DNA: TGTGCCATCAGTGATTGGGGGGGCCAAGAGACCCAGTACTTC.

The chain combines TRBV28 with TRBJ2-5; TRBD1 aligns across 7 bases. The CDR3 runs to 15 residues. Germline-derived CDR1 and CDR2 are MDHEN and SYDVKM. The V and J ends lost 7 bases and 2 bases, in that order; junction bases with no gene match: 10. The CDR3 spells CASTLTGFGQETQYF. CDR3 nucleotide sequence: TGTGCCAGCACTCTGACAGGGTTCGGGCAAGAGACCCAGTACTTC. The whole variable domain, remainder taken from reference TRBV28 and TRBJ2-5, is DVKVTQSSRYLVKRTGEKVFLECVQDMDHENMFWYRQDPGLGLRLIYFSYDVKMKEKGDIPEGYSVSREKKERFSLILESASTNQTSMYLCASTLTGFGQETQYFGPGTRLLVL.

The chain couples TRBV7-3 to TRBJ2-1, with a possible D match to TRBD2 (6 bases). The CDR3 length is 16 residues. V was cut by 4 bases and J by 0 bases, with 13 bases left in between. Germline-derived CDR1 and CDR2 are SGHTA and FQGTGA. DNA for the CDR3: TGTGCCAGCAGCTCCAATAGCGGTGACTCCTACAATGAGCAGTTCTTC. Protein: CASSSNSGDSYNEQFF.

The V and J genes are TRBV6-5 and TRBJ2-7; 7 nucleotides agree with TRBD1. The trim removed 4 bases at V and 3 bases at J, leaving 6 bases unmatched. Germline values: CDR1 MNHEY, CDR2 SVGAGI. The CDR3 is made up of 14 amino acids. CDR3: CASSWRRTGYEQYF. The CDR3 DNA reads TGTGCCAGCAGTTGGCGCAGGACAGGCTACGAGCAGTACTTC.